A selection of T cell receptor beta chains follows, all from one sample in a study of cytomegalovirus exposure and HLA in healthy donors. TCRdb's copy holds only in-frame clones and misses some; the assay was immunoSEQ multiplex PCR. Here the sample spans 190,000 or so clones, about four fifths being singletons. The sequenced material came from PBMCs. The receptors were sampled from a woman younger than 35 in good health and CMV-seropositive. Each CDR3 is given with its conserved first and last residue. A D gene is named only where the DNA matches it firmly. Clone size is given for some rows only: seen once, a few or many times, or a class if the clone is expanded.

d_gene: .
v_gene: TRBV20-1
j_gene: TRBJ1-1
abundance: .
CDR3nt: TGCAGTGCTAGATACGGTGAAGCTTTCTTT
CDR3aa: CSARYGEAFF

d_gene: .
v_gene: TRBV6-6
j_gene: TRBJ2-3
abundance: .
CDR3nt: TGTGCCAGCAGTTACGGGGGGGGGCCGATAGATACGCAGTATTTT
CDR3aa: CASSYGGGPIDTQYF

d_gene: TRBD1
v_gene: TRBV9
j_gene: TRBJ1-2
abundance: few
CDR3nt: TGTGCCAGCAGCGCCTTAACTACAGGGGAGGACGGCTACACCTTC
CDR3aa: CASSALTTGEDGYTF

d_gene: .
v_gene: TRBV14
j_gene: TRBJ1-1
abundance: .
CDR3nt: TGTGCCAGCAGCCTCACAGACAACACTGAAGCTTTCTTT
CDR3aa: CASSLTDNTEAFF

d_gene: .
v_gene: TRBV11-2
j_gene: TRBJ1-2
abundance: .
CDR3nt: TGTGCCAGCAGCTTAGGGCATACAGGGATCTTGGGGGGCTACACCTTC
CDR3aa: CASSLGHTGILGGYTF

d_gene: .
v_gene: TRBV28
j_gene: TRBJ2-2
abundance: .
CDR3nt: TGTGCCAGCAGTTCAGGACAGATCACCGGGGAGCTGTTTTTT
CDR3aa: CASSSGQITGELFF

d_gene: .
v_gene: TRBV11-3
j_gene: TRBJ2-3
abundance: .
CDR3nt: TGTGCCAGCAGCTCCCAGGGCCAGGCGGCAGATACGCAGTATTTT
CDR3aa: CASSSQGQAADTQYF

d_gene: .
v_gene: TRBV27
j_gene: TRBJ2-3
abundance: .
CDR3nt: TGTGCCAGCAGTTTCGGTGTTACTAGCACAGATACGCAGTATTTT
CDR3aa: CASSFGVTSTDTQYF

d_gene: TRBD1
v_gene: TRBV10-3
j_gene: TRBJ1-6
abundance: .
CDR3nt: TGTGCCATCAGGGCGGGACAGGATGGTTCACCCCTCCACTTT
CDR3aa: CAIRAGQDGSPLHF

d_gene: .
v_gene: TRBV21-1
j_gene: TRBJ1-1
abundance: .
CDR3nt: TGTGCCAGCAGCACCCAGGAGCGACAGGGAGGCTACACTGAAGCTTTCTTT
CDR3aa: CASSTQERQGGYTEAFF

d_gene: .
v_gene: TRBV25-1
j_gene: TRBJ2-5
abundance: once
CDR3nt: TGTGCCAGCAGTGAACAAGGGACAACTACCCCCTACTTC
CDR3aa: CASSEQGTTTPYF

d_gene: .
v_gene: TRBV6-4
j_gene: TRBJ2-3
abundance: many
CDR3nt: TGTGCCAGCAGTGAGCGGGGCGGGATAGATACGCAGTATTTT
CDR3aa: CASSERGGIDTQYF

d_gene: TRBD1
v_gene: TRBV27
j_gene: TRBJ1-2
abundance: .
CDR3nt: TGTGCCAGCAGGATTAATTTTGGACAGGAAAGCTACACCTTC
CDR3aa: CASRINFGQESYTF

d_gene: TRBD1
v_gene: TRBV10-3
j_gene: TRBJ2-1
abundance: .
CDR3nt: TGTGCCATCAGGGGACAGAGGGATTACAATGAGCAGTTCTTC
CDR3aa: CAIRGQRDYNEQFF

d_gene: TRBD2
v_gene: TRBV6-1
j_gene: TRBJ2-3
abundance: once
CDR3nt: TGTGCCAGCAGTGAAGCGAGACTAGCGGGTGTAGGAGATACGCAGTATTTT
CDR3aa: CASSEARLAGVGDTQYF

d_gene: .
v_gene: TRBV27
j_gene: TRBJ1-1
abundance: .
CDR3nt: TGTGCCAGCAGTCAGCGGTACGAGAACACTGAAGCTTTCTTT
CDR3aa: CASSQRYENTEAFF

d_gene: .
v_gene: TRBV2
j_gene: TRBJ1-2
abundance: .
CDR3nt: TGTGCCAGCAATGGGGCTGGCTACACCTTC
CDR3aa: CASNGAGYTF

d_gene: .
v_gene: TRBV6-1
j_gene: TRBJ1-1
abundance: .
CDR3nt: TGTGCCAGCAGTGAACCAGGGTTTAGAGCTTTCTTT
CDR3aa: CASSEPGFRAFF

d_gene: TRBD2
v_gene: TRBV19
j_gene: TRBJ2-1
abundance: .
CDR3nt: TGTGCCAGTATTCGGGAGGGACCCTACAATGAGCAGTTCTTC
CDR3aa: CASIREGPYNEQFF

d_gene: .
v_gene: TRBV9
j_gene: TRBJ2-6
abundance: .
CDR3nt: TGTGCCAGCAGCGTAGCTGTGGGGCAAGGGGCCAACGTCCTGACTTTC
CDR3aa: CASSVAVGQGANVLTF

d_gene: .
v_gene: TRBV14
j_gene: TRBJ2-7
abundance: .
CDR3nt: TGTGCCAGCAGCCTCAAAACAGGGATCTCCTACGAGCAGTACTTC
CDR3aa: CASSLKTGISYEQYF

d_gene: .
v_gene: TRBV7-3
j_gene: TRBJ2-2
abundance: .
CDR3nt: TGTGCCAGCAGCCTAGGACATTCTAATACTGGGGAGCTGTTTTTT
CDR3aa: CASSLGHSNTGELFF

d_gene: .
v_gene: TRBV14
j_gene: TRBJ1-6
abundance: .
CDR3nt: TGTGCCAGCAGCCAAACTGATAATTCACCCCTCCACTTT
CDR3aa: CASSQTDNSPLHF

d_gene: TRBD1
v_gene: TRBV7-9
j_gene: TRBJ1-1
abundance: .
CDR3nt: TGTGCCAGCAGCTTTACCTTCGGGACAGGGAACACTGAAGCTTTCTTT
CDR3aa: CASSFTFGTGNTEAFF

d_gene: .
v_gene: TRBV4-2
j_gene: TRBJ2-2
abundance: .
CDR3nt: TGTGCCAGCAGCCGAAGGGGGGGGTCCGGGGAGCTGTTTTTT
CDR3aa: CASSRRGGSGELFF

d_gene: .
v_gene: TRBV7-2
j_gene: TRBJ1-1
abundance: once
CDR3nt: TGTGCCAGCAGCTACCAACAGGGAAGGACTGAAGCTTTCTTT
CDR3aa: CASSYQQGRTEAFF

d_gene: TRBD1
v_gene: TRBV5-4
j_gene: TRBJ2-7
abundance: .
CDR3nt: TGTGCCAGCAGCTTGGGGGACAGCTACTACGAGCAGTACTTC
CDR3aa: CASSLGDSYYEQYF

d_gene: .
v_gene: TRBV14
j_gene: TRBJ2-2
abundance: .
CDR3nt: TGTGCCAGCAGCCCTCGGGGCACCGGGGAGCTGTTTTTT
CDR3aa: CASSPRGTGELFF

d_gene: .
v_gene: TRBV5-4
j_gene: TRBJ1-5
abundance: .
CDR3nt: TGTGCCAGCAGCTTGGACGCAGGGCCAAATCAGCCCCAGCATTTT
CDR3aa: CASSLDAGPNQPQHF

d_gene: .
v_gene: TRBV7-3
j_gene: TRBJ1-2
abundance: .
CDR3nt: TGTGCCAGCAGCCCTGCCGGGGGGCGGGATGGCTACACCTTC
CDR3aa: CASSPAGGRDGYTF

d_gene: .
v_gene: TRBV5-1
j_gene: TRBJ1-2
abundance: .
CDR3nt: TGCGCCAGCAGCTTGGAACAGGCCTATGGCTACACCTTC
CDR3aa: CASSLEQAYGYTF

d_gene: .
v_gene: TRBV5-1
j_gene: TRBJ2-2
abundance: .
CDR3nt: TGCGCCAGCAGCTTGGCAGCAGGGGGGACCGGGGAGCTGTTTTTT
CDR3aa: CASSLAAGGTGELFF

d_gene: .
v_gene: TRBV7-3
j_gene: TRBJ2-7
abundance: .
CDR3nt: TGTGCCAGCAGCTTAAGTGGCAGGGGCTACGAGCAGTACTTC
CDR3aa: CASSLSGRGYEQYF

d_gene: TRBD2
v_gene: TRBV25-1
j_gene: TRBJ2-7
abundance: once
CDR3nt: TGTGCCAGCAGTAAGGCCCCCGGACTAGCGGGGTCCTACGAGCAGTACTTC
CDR3aa: CASSKAPGLAGSYEQYF

d_gene: .
v_gene: TRBV2
j_gene: TRBJ1-1
abundance: .
CDR3nt: TGTGCCAGCAGCTCCAGGCTTGAAGCTTTCTTT
CDR3aa: CASSSRLEAFF

d_gene: .
v_gene: TRBV4-1
j_gene: TRBJ1-4
abundance: .
CDR3nt: TGCGCCAGCAGCCATGTAACTAGCAGGGCTGCTAATGAAAAACTGTTTTTT
CDR3aa: CASSHVTSRAANEKLFF

d_gene: .
v_gene: TRBV18
j_gene: TRBJ1-1
abundance: .
CDR3nt: TGTGCCAGCTCAAAGGACAGATTCACTGAAGCTTTCTTT
CDR3aa: CASSKDRFTEAFF

d_gene: .
v_gene: TRBV7-9
j_gene: TRBJ2-1
abundance: .
CDR3nt: TGTGCCAGCCCCGGTGCGACTGTAAATGAGCAGTTCTTC
CDR3aa: CASPGATVNEQFF

d_gene: .
v_gene: TRBV6-1
j_gene: TRBJ2-2
abundance: .
CDR3nt: TGTGCCAGCAGTGTAGGGGTCGAGGTCACCGGGGAGCTGTTTTTT
CDR3aa: CASSVGVEVTGELFF

d_gene: TRBD2
v_gene: TRBV4-1
j_gene: TRBJ2-7
abundance: .
CDR3nt: TGCGCCAGCAGCCCTCCCAGGGCTAGCGGGGGTTACGAGCAGTACTTC
CDR3aa: CASSPPRASGGYEQYF